The source of this TCR beta chain is a study of siplizumab effects on memory and regulatory T cells. Overall study findings and caveats: Versus over 25% in controls, the mappable alloreactive CD4+ clones averaged roughly 75% Treg-derived with siplizumab. Unstimulated subset assignment was obtained for only a minor fraction of alloreactive clones. Siplizumab, the agent tested, significantly reduced alloreactive sequences traceable to unstimulated CD4+ memory cells.

Every sample had approximately 97,000 of its TCR templates assayed. Produced via immunoSEQ multiplex PCR; TCRdb's table is partial and in-frame only. The sample holds roughly 100,000 clones; more than 85% are singletons and the top ten take around 0.29%. Points on this clone: What it binds is not known.

CDR3 size: 14 residues. The V end lost 7 bases, the J end lost 5 bases, and 17 bases lay between the germline ends. Germline loops: CDR1 LNHDA, CDR2 SQIVND (reference sequence). The receptor was isolated from a human donor in good health. The genes are TRBV19 and TRBJ1-1; no firm D call. The specimen sequenced was CD4+ T cells sorted from blood. CDR3 sequence reads: CASISSQTGTEAFF. CDR3 DNA: TGTGCCAGTATCTCGAGTCAGACTGGGACTGAAGCTTTCTTT.